Listed below are T cell receptor beta chains from one sample, sequenced in a study of T cell repertoires in cytomegalovirus infection. One entry per CDR3 protein, called by TCRdb with MiXCR from the reads. The table has about 150,000 distinct CDR3 sequences, less than 25% seen once. The specimen sequenced was PBMCs. These receptors all stem from a human donor in good health (CMV status not recorded). Some clones in this sample may be carry-over from other donors' samples. Each CDR3 is given without its conserved first and last residue. Fields, in order: V gene, J gene, CDR3 protein.

v_gene: TRBV30
j_gene: TRBJ1-2
CDR3aa: AWSVPVTGGRSRGYT

v_gene: TRBV6-5
j_gene: TRBJ2-5
CDR3aa: ASSYWIGGMETQY

v_gene: TRBV19
j_gene: TRBJ1-3
CDR3aa: ASRGQASGNTIY

v_gene: TRBV10-3
j_gene: TRBJ2-1
CDR3aa: AISESETGVGEQF

v_gene: TRBV2
j_gene: TRBJ1-5
CDR3aa: ASSETGGSNQPQH

v_gene: TRBV28
j_gene: TRBJ2-7
CDR3aa: ASSLDSLAGGSYEQY

v_gene: TRBV7-4
j_gene: TRBJ2-5
CDR3aa: ASSLIREETQY

v_gene: TRBV6-6
j_gene: TRBJ1-5
CDR3aa: ASRKKQGDNQPQH

v_gene: TRBV28
j_gene: TRBJ2-2
CDR3aa: ASSLTGGHGELF

v_gene: TRBV19
j_gene: TRBJ1-1
CDR3aa: ASSIGGGNTEAF

v_gene: TRBV7-2
j_gene: TRBJ2-4
CDR3aa: ASSMLPGQGFNGAKNIQY

v_gene: TRBV27
j_gene: TRBJ1-5
CDR3aa: ASSPGQGHQPQH

v_gene: TRBV6-2/TRBV6-3
j_gene: TRBJ1-2
CDR3aa: ASSYAGIRNYGYT

v_gene: TRBV11-2
j_gene: TRBJ1-1
CDR3aa: ASSSAGGGAVTEAF

v_gene: TRBV7-9
j_gene: TRBJ1-1
CDR3aa: ASSFPTANTEAF

v_gene: TRBV19
j_gene: TRBJ1-1
CDR3aa: ASSISAAMNTEAF

v_gene: TRBV20-1
j_gene: TRBJ2-3
CDR3aa: SATRPGDYEDTQY

v_gene: TRBV5-6
j_gene: TRBJ2-3
CDR3aa: ASSSGQGRADTQY

v_gene: TRBV7-2
j_gene: TRBJ2-2
CDR3aa: ASSNVLSTTNTGELF

v_gene: TRBV5-1
j_gene: TRBJ2-1
CDR3aa: ASKFRNEQF

v_gene: TRBV28
j_gene: TRBJ1-5
CDR3aa: ATVTGGFNQPQH

v_gene: TRBV2
j_gene: TRBJ2-3
CDR3aa: ATGKGARTDTQY

v_gene: TRBV20-1
j_gene: TRBJ2-4
CDR3aa: SARDFSGIAKNIQY

v_gene: TRBV20-1
j_gene: TRBJ1-2
CDR3aa: SAGKTSYGYT

v_gene: TRBV25-1
j_gene: TRBJ1-3
CDR3aa: ASSLQGRGNTIY

v_gene: TRBV7-9
j_gene: TRBJ1-4
CDR3aa: ASSLARWEILSTNEKLF

v_gene: TRBV27
j_gene: TRBJ2-1
CDR3aa: ASSFPGLAENEQF

v_gene: TRBV12-3/TRBV12-4
j_gene: TRBJ2-5
CDR3aa: ASSLLGAGGMETQY

v_gene: TRBV6-5
j_gene: TRBJ1-2
CDR3aa: ASRRQRQEGYT

v_gene: TRBV7-2
j_gene: TRBJ2-3
CDR3aa: ASSFHGLAGPPGDTQY

v_gene: TRBV5-1
j_gene: TRBJ2-7
CDR3aa: ASSFSGADYEQY

v_gene: TRBV28
j_gene: TRBJ2-2
CDR3aa: ASSQDRMNTGELF

v_gene: TRBV2
j_gene: TRBJ1-3
CDR3aa: ASSLNRASGNTIY

v_gene: TRBV7-9
j_gene: TRBJ1-1
CDR3aa: AAGQGASNTEAF

v_gene: TRBV5-4
j_gene: TRBJ2-7
CDR3aa: ASSLAGRGTGEQY

v_gene: TRBV7-2
j_gene: TRBJ2-5
CDR3aa: ASGGGRQETQY

v_gene: TRBV9
j_gene: TRBJ2-1
CDR3aa: ASSVRWGGLSEQF

v_gene: TRBV28
j_gene: TRBJ1-4
CDR3aa: ATAGEGGKLF

v_gene: TRBV7-2
j_gene: TRBJ1-2
CDR3aa: ASSLGETATGYGYT

v_gene: TRBV12-3/TRBV12-4
j_gene: TRBJ2-5
CDR3aa: ASVRDQETQY

v_gene: TRBV2
j_gene: TRBJ2-7
CDR3aa: ASSDSGGIVEQY

v_gene: TRBV18
j_gene: TRBJ2-5
CDR3aa: ASSPGGIQETQY

v_gene: TRBV28
j_gene: TRBJ1-5
CDR3aa: ASSEGRNQPQH

v_gene: TRBV7-2
j_gene: TRBJ2-2
CDR3aa: ASSLGQGRTGELF

v_gene: TRBV10-3
j_gene: TRBJ1-1
CDR3aa: AISESTGGGGNTEAF

v_gene: TRBV2
j_gene: TRBJ2-3
CDR3aa: ASSESSQGGTQY

v_gene: TRBV7-2
j_gene: TRBJ2-3
CDR3aa: ASSLMGDTQY

v_gene: TRBV6-1
j_gene: TRBJ2-1
CDR3aa: ASSEVKRRF